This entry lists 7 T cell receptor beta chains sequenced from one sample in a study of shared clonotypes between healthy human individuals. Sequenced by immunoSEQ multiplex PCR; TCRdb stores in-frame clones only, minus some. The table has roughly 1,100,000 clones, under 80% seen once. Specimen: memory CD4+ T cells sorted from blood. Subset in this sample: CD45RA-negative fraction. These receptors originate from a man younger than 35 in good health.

CDR3 nucleotides: TGTGCCAGCAGCTTAGATGGGGGCTATGGCTACACCTTC. It yields the protein CASSLDGGYGYTF. The chain couples TRBV11-2 to TRBJ1-2; D may be TRBD1 (5 bases). Per the germline V gene, CDR1 is SGHAT and CDR2 is FQNNGV. Trimming took off 0 bases at V and 4 bases at J, with 6 bases between the two ends. The CDR3 covers 13 residues.

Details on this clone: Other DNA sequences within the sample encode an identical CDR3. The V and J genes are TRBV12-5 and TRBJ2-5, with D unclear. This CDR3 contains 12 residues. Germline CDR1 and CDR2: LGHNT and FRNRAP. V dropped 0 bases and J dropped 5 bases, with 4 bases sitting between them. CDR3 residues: CASGLVRETQYF. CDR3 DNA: TGTGCTAGTGGTTTGGTCAGGGAGACCCAGTACTTC.

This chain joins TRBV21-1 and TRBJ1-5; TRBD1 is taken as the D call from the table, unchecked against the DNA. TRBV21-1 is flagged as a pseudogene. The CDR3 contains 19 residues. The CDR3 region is CASSSLRDRDLLLHQPQHF. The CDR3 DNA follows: TGTGCCAGCAGCAGTCTCCGGGACAGGGACCTCTTATTGCATCAGCCCCAGCATTTT.

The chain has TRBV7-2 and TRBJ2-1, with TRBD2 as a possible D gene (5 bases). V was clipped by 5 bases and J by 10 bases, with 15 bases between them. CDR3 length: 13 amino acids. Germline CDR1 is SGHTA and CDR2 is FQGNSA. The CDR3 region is CASSTILDSEQFF. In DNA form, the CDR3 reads TGTGCCAGCAGCACAATTCTGGACTCCGAGCAGTTCTTC.

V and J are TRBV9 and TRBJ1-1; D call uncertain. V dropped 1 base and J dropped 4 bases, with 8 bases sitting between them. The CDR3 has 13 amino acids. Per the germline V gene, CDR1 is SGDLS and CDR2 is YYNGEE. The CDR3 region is CASSVKVATEAFF. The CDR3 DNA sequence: TGTGCCAGCAGCGTAAAAGTTGCCACTGAAGCTTTCTTT. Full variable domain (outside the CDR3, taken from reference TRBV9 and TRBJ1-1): DSGVTQTPKHLITATGQRVTLRCSPRSGDLSVYWYQQSLDQGLQFLIQYYNGEERAKGNILERFSAQQFPDLHSELNLSSLELGDSALYFCASSVKVATEAFFGQGTRLTVV.

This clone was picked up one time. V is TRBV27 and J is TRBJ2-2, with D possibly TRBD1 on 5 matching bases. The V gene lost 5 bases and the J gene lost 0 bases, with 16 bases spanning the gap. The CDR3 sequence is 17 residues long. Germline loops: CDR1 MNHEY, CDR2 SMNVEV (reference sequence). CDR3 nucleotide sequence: TGTGCCAGCAGTAAAAAGACAGTTCAATCGAACACCGGGGAGCTGTTTTTT. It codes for CASSKKTVQSNTGELFF.

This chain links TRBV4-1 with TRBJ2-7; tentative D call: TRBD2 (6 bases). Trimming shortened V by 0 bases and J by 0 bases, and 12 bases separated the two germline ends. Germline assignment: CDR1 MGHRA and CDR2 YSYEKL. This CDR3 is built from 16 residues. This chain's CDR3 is CASSQDESGGSYEQYF. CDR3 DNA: TGCGCCAGCAGCCAAGACGAGTCCGGGGGCTCCTACGAGCAGTACTTC.